Each of the 13 T cell receptor beta chains below was sequenced from the same sample in a study of blood T cell repertoires in COVID-19. TCRdb's copy holds only in-frame clones and misses some; the assay was immunoSEQ multiplex PCR. The data contain roughly 54,000 clones, about nine tenths of them singletons. Specimen: peripheral blood. These receptors originate from a human donor in a cohort sampled during active COVID-19.

The J gene is TRBJ2-7, the V gene TRBV2; TRBD2 is a possible D gene (5 bases). CDR3 size: 14 residues. CDR1 is SNHLY, CDR2 FYNNEI, per germline. Trimming removed 6 bases from V and 9 bases from J, with 21 bases in between. The CDR3, as DNA: TGTGCCAGCAGCATAACTAGAGAAACTCGGGTGCAGTACTTC. It yields the protein CASSITRETRVQYF.

The rearrangement joins TRBV19 to TRBJ1-2; D may be TRBD1 (6 bases). Germline loops: CDR1 LNHDA, CDR2 SQIVND (reference sequence). The CDR3 contains 13 residues. V gave up 4 bases and J gave up 4 bases, with 10 bases separating them. The CDR3 coding sequence is TGTGCCAGTAGTACAACGACAGGCTATGGCTACACCTTC. As protein: CASSTTTGYGYTF. The whole variable domain, remainder taken from reference TRBV19 and TRBJ1-2, is DGGITQSPKYLFRKEGQNVTLSCEQNLNHDAMYWYRQDPGQGLRLIYYSQIVNDFQKGDIAEGYSVSREKKESFPLTVTSAQKNPTAFYLCASSTTTGYGYTFGSGTRLTVV.

This clone was observed a few times. V and J are TRBV6-5 and TRBJ2-2; TRBD2 might be the D (5 bases). The germline CDR1 and CDR2 sequences are MNHEY and SVGAGI. Trimming removed 6 bases at V and 2 bases at J, with 7 bases between. The CDR3 runs 13 residues. As DNA, the CDR3 is TGTGCCAGCAGGAGGGAAAACACCGGGGAGCTGTTTTTT. It encodes CASRRENTGELFF.

V gene TRBV19 combines with J gene TRBJ1-5; weak D call: TRBD1 (6 bases). This CDR3 spans 15 amino acids. Germline V gene data show CDR1 as LNHDA and CDR2 as SQIVND (reference sequence). The V and J ends lost 2 bases and 8 bases respectively, with 16 bases between them. The CDR3 nucleotides read TGTGCCAGTAGTATATGGACAGCGCTAGGAGAGCCCCAGCATTTT. Residues: CASSIWTALGEPQHF.

The chain recombines TRBV2 with TRBJ2-3, with 7 bases lining up with TRBD2. The CDR3 is 12 residues long. Germline values: CDR1 SNHLY, CDR2 FYNNEI. Trimming at V came to 5 bases and at J to 6 bases, leaving 2 bases not matched to a gene. The CDR3 loop reads CASSLAADTQYF. CDR3 bases: TGTGCCAGCAGTCTAGCGGCGGATACGCAGTATTTT.

CDR3 bases: TGTGCCAGCTCACTTACCCGGGATGCAGGCCACGAGCAGTACTTC. Amino acids: CASSLTRDAGHEQYF. The V and J genes are TRBV18 and TRBJ2-7; D possibly corresponds to TRBD2 (5 bases). The CDR3 is 15 amino acids. The V gene lost 4 bases and the J gene lost 5 bases, with 18 bases spanning the gap. Per the germline V gene, CDR1 is KGHSH and CDR2 is LQKENI.

The J gene is TRBJ2-7, the V gene TRBV5-1; 7 nucleotides align to TRBD1. Germline V gene sequence: CDR1 SGHRS, CDR2 YFSETQ. Germline trimming cut 6 bases from V and 3 bases from J; bases unmatched to any gene: 9. CDR3 size: 14 residues. The CDR3 sequence is CASTLSRDSYEQYF. In DNA form, the CDR3 reads TGCGCCAGCACCTTATCCCGGGACAGCTACGAGCAGTACTTC.

The chain joins TRBV5-4 to TRBJ2-5; the D is unclear. This CDR3 is built from 13 residues. Trimming cost V 4 bases and J 4 bases, with 11 bases left between them. Germline CDR1 and CDR2: SGHNT and YYREEE (reference sequence). The CDR3 sequence: CASSPRYLETQYF. CDR3 bases: TGTGCCAGCAGCCCTAGATATTTAGAGACCCAGTACTTC.

This clone was counted only a few times. V gene TRBV18 combines with J gene TRBJ2-7, with a weak D call TRBD1 (6 bases). Looked up from germline, CDR1 is KGHSH and CDR2 is LQKENI. The CDR3 runs to 14 residues. Trimming stripped 3 bases from V and 3 bases from J, with 12 bases between. Written as DNA, the CDR3 is TGTGCCAGCTCACCCGCAGGGGTCCTCTACGAGCAGTACTTC. Amino acids: CASSPAGVLYEQYF.

This clone came up once. The CDR3 loop is CASSPGTGVSNQPQHF. In DNA, the CDR3 is TGTGCCAGCAGCCCGGGGACAGGGGTAAGCAATCAGCCCCAGCATTTT. The V and J genes are TRBV5-8 and TRBJ1-5, with 10 nucleotides matching TRBD1. The CDR3 spans 16 residues. The J segment lost 1 base and the V segment lost 4 bases, leaving 5 bases of the junction unmatched. Germline-derived CDR1 and CDR2 are SGHTS and YDEGEE.

This clone has just one count. This chain joins TRBV7-9 and TRBJ2-6; D uncertain. From germline, CDR1 is SEHNR and CDR2 FQNEAQ (reference sequence). The CDR3 loop spans 15 amino acids. V dropped 1 base and J dropped 0 bases, with 4 bases sitting between them. This CDR3 is CASSLDRSGANVLTF. The CDR3 nucleotides are TGTGCCAGCAGCTTAGATCGCTCTGGGGCCAACGTCCTGACTTTC.

The chain is built from TRBV5-1 and TRBJ1-6; 7 nucleotides agree with TRBD1. V was pared by 4 bases and J by 10 bases, with 8 bases of the junction left unmatched. CDR3 length equals 14 residues. CDR1 is SGHRS and CDR2 is YFSETQ in the germline V gene. The CDR3 protein is CASSPGQPGSPLHF. As DNA, the CDR3 is TGCGCCAGCAGCCCGGGACAGCCAGGATCACCCCTCCACTTT. The entire variable domain, with the rest obtained from reference TRBV5-1 and TRBJ1-6, is as follows: KAGVTQTPRYLIKTRGQQVTLSCSPISGHRSVSWYQQTPGQGLQFLFEYFSETQRNKGNFPGRFSGRQFSNSRSEMNVSTLELGDSALYLCASSPGQPGSPLHFGNGTRLTVT.

V is TRBV27 and J is TRBJ1-6; no reliable D call. The CDR3 is made up of 17 amino acids. The germline CDR1 and CDR2 sequences are MNHEY and SMNVEV (reference sequence). V dropped 2 bases and J dropped 0 bases, with 11 bases sitting between them. CDR3 region: CASSLEAFSSYNSPLHF. The CDR3 nucleotides read TGTGCCAGCAGTTTAGAGGCTTTCAGCTCCTATAATTCACCCCTCCACTTT.